Below, 26 T cell receptor beta chains from the same sample are listed, as sequenced in a study of breast tumors, draining lymph nodes, adjacent tissues. In TCRdb, the multiplex PCR reads were re-called with MiXCR into one record per CDR3 protein. The sample yields 200,000 or so distinct CDR3 sequences, approximately 31% seen once. Breast cancer patients provided tissue from their axillary draining lymph nodes. Sequencing was carried out using axillary lymph node tissue. Receptors originate from a female donor with breast cancer. Some clones in this sample may be carry-over from other donors' samples.

This clonotype was observed once. The chain uses TRBV10-3 and TRBJ2-1; D is ambiguous. CDR3 size: 14 residues. Germline CDR1 is ENHRY and CDR2 is SYGVKD. Trimming shortened V by 4 bases and J by 8 bases, and 15 bases separated the two germline ends. CDR3 sequence (DNA): TGTGCCATCAGTGCCAGCAGCTTAGGGTATGAGCAGTTCTTC. Translated: CAISASSLGYEQFF.

J is TRBJ2-1 and V is TRBV7-2; 10 bases line up with TRBD2. This CDR3 contains 15 residues. The V and J ends lost 2 bases and 6 bases, in that order; junction bases with no gene match: 4. Germline CDR1 SGHTA, CDR2 FQGNSA. CDR3: CASSLSGLASNEQFF. In nucleotides, the CDR3 is TGTGCCAGCAGCTTATCGGGACTAGCGTCCAATGAGCAGTTCTTC. The full variable domain, in which reference TRBV7-2 and TRBJ2-1 provide the parts outside the CDR3, is GAGVSQSPSNKVTEKGKDVELRCDPISGHTALYWYRQSLGQGLEFLIYFQGNSAPDKSGLPSDRFSAERTGGSVSTLTIQRTQQEDSAVYLCASSLSGLASNEQFFGPGTRLTVL.

This clonotype was seen at least ten times. The chain joins TRBV19 to TRBJ1-4, with 8 bases matching TRBD1. This CDR3 is built from 14 residues. J lost 8 bases, V lost 1 base, and 3 bases had no gene match. Germline values: CDR1 LNHDA, CDR2 SQIVND (reference sequence). CDR3 coding DNA: TGTGCCAGTAGTATAGGAGGGACAGGAGAAAAACTGTTTTTT. It yields the protein CASSIGGTGEKLFF.

For this clonotype: One base away lies a much larger clone, so this may be a sequencing read error. The chain uses TRBV13 and TRBJ2-1; D is unclear. Germline assignment: CDR1 PRHDT and CDR2 FYEKMQ (reference sequence). V lost 0 bases and J 8 bases, leaving 11 bases between the germline ends. The CDR3 totals 14 residues. This CDR3 is CASSLGLQIHEQFF. DNA of the CDR3: TGTGCCAGCAGCTTAGGCCTCCAGATCCATGAGCAGTTCTTC. The variable domain in full, with the rest retrieved from reference TRBV13 and TRBJ2-1, is AAGVIQSPRHLIKEKRETATLKCYPIPRHDTVYWYQQGPGQDPQFLISFYEKMQSDKGSIPDRFSAQQFSDYHSELNMSSLELGDSALYFCASSLGLQIHEQFFGPGTRLTVL.

At least ten counts were recorded for this clonotype. The chain uses TRBV4-1 and TRBJ1-4; D gene ambiguous. V lost 4 bases and J 4 bases, leaving 13 bases between the germline ends. The CDR3 loop spans 15 amino acids. Germline V gives CDR1 MGHRA, CDR2 YSYEKL. CDR3 loop: CASSLGRAHNEKLFF. CDR3 nucleotide sequence: TGCGCCAGCAGCCTCGGACGGGCTCATAATGAAAAACTGTTTTTT.

This clonotype showed up just a few times. A clone one base away is much larger, so this may be a read error. The V gene is TRBV3-1, the J gene TRBJ2-1; D remains ambiguous. The CDR3 extends over 11 amino acids. The germline V and J ends were trimmed by 4 bases and 8 bases, with 6 bases remaining between them. Germline CDR1 and CDR2: LGHDT and YNNKEL (reference sequence). Here the CDR3 DNA reads TGTGCCAGCAGCCCCGGGCATGAGCAGTTCTTC. Its translation is CASSPGHEQFF.

The rearrangement links TRBV6-1 to TRBJ2-3; a possible D gene is TRBD2 (6 bases). Germline V lookup: CDR1 MNHNS, CDR2 SASEGT. Trimming pared 1 base from V and 5 bases from J, leaving 10 bases between. This CDR3 has 14 residues. The CDR3 is CASSEGQGGDTQYF. The CDR3 DNA reads TGTGCCAGCAGTGAAGGGCAGGGAGGAGATACGCAGTATTTT.

This clonotype was found many times. The rearrangement uses TRBV5-6 and TRBJ1-2, with 7 bases aligning to TRBD1. CDR1 is SGHDT, CDR2 YYEEEE, per germline. V gave up 0 bases and J gave up 2 bases; unmatched junction bases: 1. The length of the CDR3 is 14 residues. CDR3 amino acids: CASSLEQGNYGYTF. The CDR3 DNA sequence: TGTGCCAGCAGCTTGGAACAGGGGAACTATGGCTACACCTTC.

This clonotype has a handful of counts. The chain couples TRBV5-1 to TRBJ2-5; 9 nucleotides match TRBD2. CDR1 is SGHRS and CDR2 is YFSETQ in the germline V gene. V shed 3 bases and J 0 bases; nucleotides not matched to a gene: 6. CDR3 length: 16 amino acids. For the CDR3, the DNA is TGCGCCAGCAGCTCAGTAGCGGGGGCCAACCAAGAGACCCAGTACTTC. Translating it yields CASSSVAGANQETQYF. Full variable domain (missing parts from reference TRBV5-1 and TRBJ2-5): KAGVTQTPRYLIKTRGQQVTLSCSPISGHRSVSWYQQTPGQGLQFLFEYFSETQRNKGNFPGRFSGRQFSNSRSEMNVSTLELGDSALYLCASSSVAGANQETQYFGPGTRLLVL.

This clonotype came up many times. The chain carries TRBV5-5 and TRBJ2-2, with D hard to call. Germline values: CDR1 SGHKS, CDR2 YYEKEE (reference sequence). Trimming cost V 4 bases and J 0 bases, with 10 bases left between them. The CDR3 consists of 15 residues. The CDR3: CASSRVNSNTGELFF. The CDR3 nucleotides are TGTGCCAGCAGCCGGGTGAATTCGAACACCGGGGAGCTGTTTTTT.

The chain combines TRBV7-9 with TRBJ1-6; 8 nucleotides agree with TRBD1. CDR3 length: 14 residues. V lost 5 bases, J lost 8 bases, and 5 bases stayed unmatched. Per the germline V gene, CDR1 is SEHNR and CDR2 is FQNEAQ (reference sequence). CDR3: CASSPDRADSPLHF. The CDR3 DNA reads as TGTGCCAGCAGCCCGGACAGGGCGGATTCACCCCTCCACTTT.

This clonotype was observed at least ten times. The rearrangement uses TRBV11-2 and TRBJ1-2, with 7 bases lining up with TRBD1. CDR1 is SGHAT, CDR2 FQNNGV, per germline. This CDR3 comprises 12 residues. The J segment lost 7 bases and the V segment lost 4 bases, leaving 3 bases of the junction unmatched. CDR3 in DNA: TGTGCCAGCAGCTCAGACAGGGCTGGCTACACCTTC. This encodes CASSSDRAGYTF.

The J gene is TRBJ1-2, the V gene TRBV5-1; D ambiguous. Germline V lookup: CDR1 SGHRS, CDR2 YFSETQ. CDR3 length: 14 residues. Between the trimmed V and J ends, which lost 0 bases and 4 bases, there was a span of 10 bases. The CDR3 coding sequence is TGCGCCAGCAGCTTGGTGGAGGGCCGCTATGGCTACACCTTC. Encoded protein: CASSLVEGRYGYTF.

This clonotype showed up many times. The chain couples TRBV20-1 to TRBJ2-5; 14 bases are shared with TRBD2. The germline V gene encodes CDR1 DFQATT and CDR2 SNEGSKA (reference sequence). The CDR3 sequence is 16 residues long. J lost 4 bases, V lost 0 bases, and 4 bases had no gene match. The DNA of the CDR3 is TGCAGTGCTAGAGATCTGACTAGCGGGGGGGTAGAGACCCAGTACTTC. It yields the protein CSARDLTSGGVETQYF.

The chain uses TRBV29-1 and TRBJ1-2, with D tentatively TRBD1 (5 bases). The CDR3 sequence is 13 residues long. The germline V gene has CDR1 SQVTM and CDR2 ANQGSEA. The V gene lost 2 bases and the J gene lost 6 bases, with 13 bases spanning the gap. For the CDR3, the DNA is TGCAGCGTTGAATCGACAGTGGTTGATGGCTACACCTTC. Protein: CSVESTVVDGYTF.

This clonotype was recorded once. A much more abundant neighbour one base away suggests this may be a read error. The CDR3 loop reads CASRAGSGLAGPPPYNEQFF. The CDR3 region has the DNA TGTGCCAGCAGGGCCGGCAGTGGACTAGCGGGGCCCCCCCCCTACAATGAGCAGTTCTTC. This chain connects TRBV12-3 or TRBV12-4 to TRBJ2-1; TRBD2 agrees at 12 bases. Germline trimming cut 6 bases from V and 2 bases from J; bases unmatched to any gene: 17. The CDR3 spans 20 residues.

Concerning this clonotype: It is unclear where the CDR3 begins or ends on the DNA, so no DNA is shown, and the CDR3 is as TCRdb lists it. The chain uses TRBV7-2 and TRBJ2-5; TRBD1, the table's D call, lacks a check against the DNA. The CDR3 is 20 amino acids in total, end residues counted. CDR1 SGHTA and CDR2 FQGNSA come from the germline V gene. The CDR3 sequence is CASSFYICSAPKGDMETQYF.

This chain uses TRBV28 with TRBJ1-4, with 8 bases that match TRBD1. Germline CDR1 reads MDHEN; CDR2 reads SYDVKM. The CDR3 sequence is 16 residues long. V trimming: 6 bases; J trimming: 10 bases; junction bases outside the gene matches: 16. CDR3 sequence (DNA): TGTGCCAGCAGCGCCCGGGTTGGACAGGGAATTGGAAAACTGTTTTTT. Protein product: CASSARVGQGIGKLFF.

This clonotype was seen many times. The chain has TRBV19 and TRBJ1-4; no definite D call. Germline V gene sequence: CDR1 LNHDA, CDR2 SQIVND (reference sequence). Trimming shortened V by 5 bases and J by 10 bases, and 14 bases separated the two germline ends. The CDR3 is 13 residues long. The CDR3 region has the DNA TGTGCCAGTAGTGAGCTCAGGTTCGGAAAACTGTTTTTT. Translated, it gives CASSELRFGKLFF.

The rearrangement joins TRBV15 to TRBJ1-2, with D maybe TRBD1 (5 bases). Per germline, CDR1 LNHNV and CDR2 YYDKDF (reference sequence). The germline V and J ends were trimmed by 0 bases and 4 bases, with 15 bases remaining between them. This CDR3 contains 16 residues. CDR3 coding DNA: TGTGCCACCAGCAGAGATGTGGGGATAGGGGCCTATGGCTACACCTTC. This translates into CATSRDVGIGAYGYTF.

This clonotype has just a few counts. The CDR3 loop is CASSRLAGGNEQFF. The CDR3 DNA follows: TGCGCCAGCAGCCGGCTAGCGGGGGGTAATGAGCAGTTCTTC. This chain connects TRBV4-1 to TRBJ2-1; 11 positions agree with TRBD2. Germline CDR1 is MGHRA and CDR2 is YSYEKL. With V trimmed by 4 bases and J by 7 bases, 3 bases remained unmatched. The CDR3 covers 14 residues.

In this sample, this clonotype turned up many times. The chain carries TRBV2 and TRBJ2-7, with 8 bases that match TRBD2. The CDR3 covers 13 residues. V was pared by 9 bases and J by 3 bases, with 7 bases of the junction left unmatched. Germline values: CDR1 SNHLY, CDR2 FYNNEI. The chain's CDR3 is CASWGGGYYEQYF. CDR3 sequence (DNA): TGTGCCAGTTGGGGCGGGGGGTACTACGAGCAGTACTTC.

This clonotype has a count of ten or more. The chain employs TRBV30 and TRBJ2-3; the match to TRBD1 covers 12 bases. This CDR3 has 11 amino acids. Looked up from germline, CDR1 is GTSNPN and CDR2 is SVGIG (reference sequence). V shed 4 bases, J shed 14 bases, and the junction held 4 bases outside the gene matches. In nucleotides, the CDR3 is TGTGCCTGGAAGGGACAGGGGGCCGTGTATTTT. Translating gives CAWKGQGAVYF. Complete variable domain (other parts from reference TRBV30 and TRBJ2-3): SQTIHQWPATLVQPVGSPLSLECTVEGTSNPNLYWYRQAAGRGLQLLFYSVGIGQISSEVPQNLSASRPQDRQFILSSKKLLLSDSGFYLCAWKGQGAVYFGPGTRLTVL.

This clonotype showed up many times. The rearrangement links TRBV18 to TRBJ1-4; D is unresolved. Trimming left V 5 bases short and J 5 bases short, with 6 bases between. This CDR3 is built from 12 residues. Germline CDR1 is KGHSH and CDR2 is LQKENI. CDR3 DNA: TGTGCCAGCTCAATAGGGAATGAAAAACTGTTTTTT. This gives the protein CASSIGNEKLFF.

The V and J genes are TRBV7-4 and TRBJ2-3; possibly TRBD2 for D (6 bases). This CDR3 comprises 15 residues. V was trimmed by 5 bases and J by 11 bases, leaving 23 bases between them. CDR1 and CDR2 from the germline V gene are SGHVT and SQSDAQ. The DNA of the CDR3 is TGTGCCAGCAGCGCCTCGCAGGACGGGGGTGGCGAGCAGTATTTT. Its translation is CASSASQDGGGEQYF.

This clonotype showed up just a few times. The rearrangement links TRBV3-1 to TRBJ1-5; D uncertain. Deletions cut 3 bases from V and 7 bases from J, with 10 bases between. The CDR3 extends over 13 amino acids. Germline CDR1 is LGHDT and CDR2 is YNNKEL (reference sequence). CDR3 residues: CASSQLQDQPQHF. The CDR3 DNA reads as TGTGCCAGCAGCCAGCTCCAGGACCAGCCCCAGCATTTT.